This TCR beta chain was captured in a study of blood T cell repertoires in COVID-19. Study background: The cDNA or gDNA used as material had been derived from T cells, B-cell-depleted T cells, or PBMCs.

With 2 bases clipped from V and 2 bases from J, the junction kept 4 bases outside the gene matches. The CDR3 totals 14 residues. Germline CDR1 and CDR2: SGHNT and YYREEE (reference sequence). Libraries were prepared by immunoSEQ multiplex PCR; TCRdb keeps only in-frame clonotypes and omits some of them. The sample carries roughly 100,000 clones, 90% recorded once. While infection was still active, Seattle patients were enrolled and then followed longitudinally. V gene TRBV5-4 combines with J gene TRBJ2-7; 7 bases are a match to TRBD2. Sequencing was done on a sample of peripheral blood. The TCR comes from a man between 18 and 35 years old with COVID-19, enrolled during active disease. The CDR3: CASSFAGVPYEQYF. DNA of the CDR3: TGTGCCAGCAGCTTCGCGGGGGTTCCCTACGAGCAGTACTTC.